The clone carrying this TCR beta chain occurred a few times. Antigen specificity is unknown. Trimming removed 0 bases at V and 6 bases at J, with 15 bases between. Germline V CDR1 and CDR2: LGHNA, YNFKEQ. The CDR3 extends over 15 amino acids. The entry originates in a study of cytomegalovirus exposure and HLA in healthy donors. Study-wide results and caveats: Cytomegalovirus-associated TCR beta chains were listed, numbering 150 to 200. Usually a TCR sequence was rare, but some public TCRs were found in many donors.

60 Vbeta and 13 Jbeta primers were used in PCR. TCRdb keeps only in-frame clones here, not all; method: immunoSEQ multiplex PCR. The data hold more than 120,000 clones, with around 78% observed a single time. The chain carries TRBV4-2 and TRBJ2-7; possibly TRBD2 for D (6 bases). The sequence was collected from a woman in her forties in good health and CMV-seropositive. Sequencing was done on a sample of PBMCs. CDR3 in DNA: TGTGCCAGCAGCCAAGATAGCGGATTGGGCTCCGAGCAGTACTTC. This gives the protein CASSQDSGLGSEQYF.